The 28 T cell receptor beta chains below come from one sample, sequenced in a study of T cell repertoires in cytomegalovirus infection. No antigen has been assigned to these receptors. TCRdb passed the reads through MiXCR, listing each CDR3 protein once. The sample includes around 750,000 distinct CDR3 sequences, less than 35% of them seen just once. Specimen: cultured CD8+ T cells from PBMCs, collected from culture after CMV antigen stimulation. These receptor sequences come from a human donor in good health (CMV status not recorded). Some clones in this sample may be carry-over from other donors' samples.

The chain carries TRBV18 and TRBJ2-7; tentative D call: TRBD2 (6 bases). There are 14 residues in the CDR3. V was shortened by 5 bases and J by 0 bases, with 11 bases between the two germline ends. CDR1 is KGHSH and CDR2 is LQKENI in the germline V gene. The CDR3 DNA is TGTGCCAGCTCAGCGGGACGGAGCTCCTACGAGCAGTACGTC. Translated, it gives CASSAGRSSYEQYV.

This clonotype turned up a few times. CDR3 sequence (DNA): TGTGCCAGCAGTTACGGAGAGTACACTGAAGCTTTCTTT. Translated, it gives CASSYGEYTEAFF. The chain carries TRBV6-5 and TRBJ1-1; D gene unclear. With 2 bases removed from V and 3 bases from J, the gap between germline ends came to 7 bases. CDR1 is MNHEY and CDR2 is SVGAGI in the germline V gene. The length of the CDR3 is 13 residues.

This clonotype appeared a few times. The V call is TRBV13, the J call TRBJ2-5; D is unresolved. V lost 6 bases and J 0 bases, leaving 11 bases between the germline ends. This CDR3 contains 14 residues. Germline V gene data show CDR1 as PRHDT and CDR2 as FYEKMQ (reference sequence). Written as DNA, the CDR3 is TGTGCCAGCAGTCTTGGGCGGCACCAAGAGACCCAGTACTTC. This translates into CASSLGRHQETQYF. The entire variable domain, with the rest obtained from reference TRBV13 and TRBJ2-5, is as follows: AAGVIQSPRHLIKEKRETATLKCYPIPRHDTVYWYQQGPGQDPQFLISFYEKMQSDKGSIPDRFSAQQFSDYHSELNMSSLELGDSALYFCASSLGRHQETQYFGPGTRLLVL.

This clonotype was seen a handful of times. The genes are TRBV27 and TRBJ2-3; weak D call: TRBD2 (6 bases). Trimming left V 5 bases short and J 0 bases short, with 18 bases between. The CDR3 totals 17 residues. Germline values: CDR1 MNHEY, CDR2 SMNVEV (reference sequence). CDR3 coding DNA: TGTGCCAGCAGTCCCTCAACGGGGGAACTGAGCACAGATACGCAGTATTTT. Translating it yields CASSPSTGELSTDTQYF.

This clonotype was seen a handful of times. The chain recombines TRBV6-5 with TRBJ2-2, with 9 bases aligning to TRBD1. The CDR3 loop spans 15 amino acids. V was pared by 2 bases and J by 7 bases, with 5 bases of the junction left unmatched. Germline CDR1 and CDR2: MNHEY and SVGAGI. This CDR3 reads CASSYTGTGLGELFF. The CDR3 bases are TGTGCCAGCAGTTACACCGGGACAGGGCTCGGGGAGCTGTTTTTT.

Turning to this clonotype: Being one base from a much bigger clone, this may be a read error. The chain employs TRBV6-1 and TRBJ2-5; D call uncertain. In germline, CDR1 is MNHNS, CDR2 SASEGT. The CDR3 consists of 17 residues. This CDR3 is CANSEAVPGWRQETQYF. In DNA, the CDR3 is TGTGCCAACAGTGAAGCTGTGCCCGGGTGGAGACAAGAGACCCAGTACTTC.

The CDR3 DNA sequence: TGTGCCAGCAGTGAATCAAAAAGGGACTCCCGGACCTACGAGCAGTACTTC. Translated: CASSESKRDSRTYEQYF. The chain combines TRBV2 with TRBJ2-7, with D possibly TRBD2 on 6 matching bases. This CDR3 contains 17 residues. Deletions cut 2 bases from V and 2 bases from J, with 19 bases between. Per germline, CDR1 SNHLY and CDR2 FYNNEI.

At least ten counts were recorded for this clonotype. The V call is TRBV7-2, the J call TRBJ2-7; perhaps TRBD2 as D (5 bases). V dropped 1 base and J dropped 2 bases, with 12 bases sitting between them. The CDR3 extends over 15 amino acids. Germline CDR1 is SGHTA and CDR2 is FQGNSA. The CDR3, as DNA: TGTGCCAGCAGCTTAGTCGCGGGCACAACCTACGAGCAGTACGTC. Its protein is CASSLVAGTTYEQYV.

This clonotype was seen repeatedly, ten times or more. The V gene is TRBV12-3 or TRBV12-4, the J gene TRBJ2-3; D gene uncertain. V shed 5 bases and J shed 2 bases, with 14 bases lying between them. CDR3 length equals 15 residues. CDR3 in DNA: TGTGCCAGCAGTCCGGGTCCAGGATCCACAGATACGCAGTATTTT. Translated: CASSPGPGSTDTQYF.

The chain has TRBV12-3 or TRBV12-4 and TRBJ2-7; perhaps TRBD2 as D (5 bases). The CDR3 totals 13 residues. Trimming took 3 bases from V and 3 from J, leaving 9 bases between them. This CDR3 reads CASSFNGDYEQYF. In nucleotides, the CDR3 is TGTGCCAGCAGTTTTAACGGGGACTACGAGCAGTACTTC.

This clonotype has only a few counts. The gene calls are TRBV18 and TRBJ1-2, with 10 bases identical to TRBD1. V shed 3 bases, J shed 7 bases, and the junction held 8 bases outside the gene matches. The CDR3 covers 15 residues. Germline V gene sequence: CDR1 KGHSH, CDR2 LQKENI. The CDR3 loop reads CASSPPGTGASGYTF. CDR3 in DNA: TGTGCCAGCTCACCTCCCGGGACAGGGGCCTCTGGCTACACCTTC.

This clonotype was observed a handful of times. The genes are TRBV4-1 and TRBJ2-3; 8 bases are shared with TRBD2. In germline, CDR1 is MGHRA, CDR2 YSYEKL. V was pared by 1 base and J by 6 bases, with 6 bases of the junction left unmatched. The CDR3 length is 15 residues. The CDR3 loop reads CASSQVTSGDDTQYF. The CDR3 DNA is TGCGCCAGCAGCCAAGTAACTAGCGGAGATGATACGCAGTATTTT.

This chain uses TRBV24-1 with TRBJ1-4, with 11 positions matching TRBD1. The CDR3 totals 16 residues. V lost 2 bases to trimming and J lost 5 bases; unmatched junction nucleotides: 3. Germline CDR1 reads KGHDR; CDR2 reads SFDVKD. CDR3 DNA: TGTGCCACCAGTGATTCCGGGACAGGGGGAAATGAAAAACTGTTTTTT. Translation gives CATSDSGTGGNEKLFF.

The chain joins TRBV2 to TRBJ2-2, with a tentative D call TRBD2 (5 bases). Germline V gives CDR1 SNHLY, CDR2 FYNNEI. V was clipped by 1 base and J by 3 bases, with 15 bases between them. The CDR3 loop spans 17 amino acids. The CDR3 nucleotides are TGTGCCAGCAGTGAAGGTGGACTCATGGAGGACACCGGGGAGCTGTTTTTT. Amino acids: CASSEGGLMEDTGELFF.

This clonotype was counted between two and nine times. The chain employs TRBV2 and TRBJ2-1; D gene unclear. The V gene's germline CDR1 is SNHLY and CDR2 FYNNEI. The CDR3 contains 12 residues. V was shortened by 4 bases and J by 13 bases, with 14 bases between the two germline ends. The CDR3 DNA reads as TGTGCCAGCAGTGTTCTTAGGGAAGAACAGTTCTTC. Protein: CASSVLREEQFF.

The chain joins TRBV12-5 to TRBJ1-1; D not certain. Germline CDR1 reads LGHNT; CDR2 reads FRNRAP. This CDR3 spans 18 amino acids. Trimming removed 0 bases from V and 3 bases from J, with 20 bases in between. This CDR3 reads CASGLVRTSRSPDTEAFF. Here the CDR3 DNA reads TGTGCTAGTGGTTTGGTACGGACTTCTCGTTCCCCGGACACTGAAGCTTTCTTT.

The chain has TRBV27 and TRBJ1-2, with unresolved D. This CDR3 has 15 residues. Trimming took 2 bases from V and 0 from J, leaving 10 bases between them. Looked up from germline, CDR1 is MNHEY and CDR2 is SMNVEV (reference sequence). The CDR3 nucleotides are TGTGCCAGCAGTTTAACTCAGTTAGCTAACTATGGCTACACCTTC. Protein sequence: CASSLTQLANYGYTF.

The chain uses TRBV4-1 and TRBJ1-5, with D maybe TRBD1 (5 bases). This CDR3 region has 18 residues. Germline values: CDR1 MGHRA, CDR2 YSYEKL. V lost 6 bases, J lost 1 base, and 22 bases lay in between. The CDR3 region is CASSPQPLGDWSNQPQHF. The CDR3 DNA follows: TGCGCCAGCAGTCCGCAGCCCTTGGGGGACTGGAGCAATCAGCCCCAGCATTTT.

There are a few counts of this clonotype. The V and J genes are TRBV7-9 and TRBJ1-1; D not certain. Trimming shortened V by 8 bases and J by 2 bases, and 9 bases separated the two germline ends. CDR3 length: 12 amino acids. CDR1 is SEHNR and CDR2 is FQNEAQ in the germline V gene (reference sequence). The CDR3, as DNA: TGTGCCAGCGGGTACCGAAACACTGAAGCTTTCTTT. Translated: CASGYRNTEAFF. The entire variable domain, with the rest obtained from reference TRBV7-9 and TRBJ1-1, is as follows: DTGVSQNPRHKITKRGQNVTFRCDPISEHNRLYWYRQTLGQGPEFLTYFQNEAQLEKSRLLSDRFSAERPKGSFSTLEIQRTEQGDSAMYLCASGYRNTEAFFGQGTRLTVV.

This clonotype was counted only a few times. CDR3 sequence (DNA): TGTGCCAGCAGCTTACGTAGCGGGGGAGCCAAAAACATTCAGTACTTC. It encodes CASSLRSGGAKNIQYF. The chain has TRBV9 and TRBJ2-4; 9 nucleotides align to TRBD2. With 4 bases clipped from V and 0 bases from J, the junction kept 5 bases outside the gene matches. The CDR3 has 16 amino acids. Germline CDR1 and CDR2: SGDLS and YYNGEE.

This rearrangement joins TRBV28 to TRBJ1-1; D possibly corresponds to TRBD1 (5 bases). Germline V gene lookup returns CDR1 MDHEN and CDR2 SYDVKM. CDR3 size: 15 residues. V lost 6 bases, J lost 1 base, and 15 bases lay in between. The CDR3 region is CASSQLPTGNTEAFF. CDR3 coding DNA: TGTGCCAGCAGCCAACTCCCTACAGGGAACACTGAAGCTTTCTTT.

This clonotype was recorded a few times. V gene TRBV5-1 combines with J gene TRBJ2-1; 9 positions agree with TRBD1. Germline CDR1 and CDR2: SGHRS and YFSETQ. The CDR3 extends over 17 amino acids. Trimming cost V 4 bases and J 0 bases; bases outside gene matches: 8. This CDR3 reads CASSLDRGDDSYNEQFF. The CDR3 region has the DNA TGCGCCAGCAGCCTAGACAGGGGGGATGACTCCTACAATGAGCAGTTCTTC.

V is TRBV6-1 and J is TRBJ1-5; 9 bases are shared with TRBD1. The V segment lost 6 bases and the J segment 4 bases; nucleotides outside the gene matches: 13. The germline CDR1 and CDR2 sequences are MNHNS and SASEGT. The CDR3 contains 17 residues. In DNA form, the CDR3 reads TGTGCCAGCAGCCGAACACCACAGGGGGCGAAGAATCAGCCCCAGCATTTT. Protein sequence: CASSRTPQGAKNQPQHF.

This clonotype was seen a handful of times. The genes are TRBV4-1 and TRBJ2-7, with D perhaps TRBD2 (5 bases). V was shortened by 5 bases and J by 0 bases, with 11 bases between the two germline ends. This CDR3 is 14 amino acids long. The germline V gene encodes CDR1 MGHRA and CDR2 YSYEKL. For the CDR3, the DNA is TGCGCCAGCAGCACGGGAAGCAGCTCCTACGAGCAGTACTTC. Its translation is CASSTGSSSYEQYF.

This clonotype occurred a few times. This chain uses TRBV7-6 with TRBJ2-5, with TRBD2 matching 13 bases. V trimming: 3 bases; J trimming: 1 base; junction bases outside the gene matches: 2. From germline, CDR1 is SGHVS and CDR2 FNYEAQ. The CDR3 has 16 residues. The DNA for the CDR3 is TGTGCCAGCAGCTTCGGACTAGCGGGGGTCCAAGAGACCCAGTACTTC. Translation: CASSFGLAGVQETQYF.

The table lists this clonotype with a few counts. The rearrangement joins TRBV27 to TRBJ2-7; D is uncertain. Trimming took off 1 base at V and 0 bases at J, with 7 bases between the two ends. The germline V gene encodes CDR1 MNHEY and CDR2 SMNVEV (reference sequence). The CDR3 is 14 residues long. DNA for the CDR3: TGTGCCAGCAGTTTATACCGGAGCTCCTACGAGCAGTACTTC. Translation gives CASSLYRSSYEQYF.

The chain couples TRBV5-3 to TRBJ1-2; TRBD1 might be the D (6 bases). TRBV5-3 is noted as an ORF with a role that remains uncertain. The CDR3 contains 14 residues. V lost 8 bases to trimming and J lost 5 bases, with 19 bases between them. The DNA for the CDR3 is TGTGCCAGCCTTCCAGGGGATACGGGGTATGGCTACACCTTC. Amino acids: CASLPGDTGYGYTF.

This clonotype was counted only a few times. CDR3 amino acids: CASSLGTGTAKNIQYF. CDR3 nucleotides: TGTGCCAGCAGCTTAGGGACAGGAACAGCCAAAAACATTCAGTACTTC. The rearrangement uses TRBV7-9 and TRBJ2-4, with TRBD1 matching over 7 bases. The CDR3 sequence is 16 residues long. Germline V gene data show CDR1 as SEHNR and CDR2 as FQNEAQ (reference sequence). J gave up 0 bases and V 1 base, and 3 bases lay outside the gene matches.